This entry is about one T cell receptor (beta chain). The entry originates in a study of T cell responses to AZD1222 COVID-19 vaccine. Generated by immunoSEQ multiplex PCR, the TCRdb table keeps only in-frame clones and is missing some. This sample has tens of thousands of clones, with approximately 90% found just once. Germline assignment: CDR1 KGHSH and CDR2 LQKENI. The length of the CDR3 is 13 residues. Deletions cut 2 bases from V and 1 base from J, with 5 bases between. The starting material was peripheral blood, obtained 28 days after the second AZD1222 dose. This sequence joins TRBV18 and TRBJ1-1, with D unclear. This TCR came from an adult who received the AZD1222 COVID-19 vaccine. CDR3 region: CASSPGENTEAFF. CDR3 sequence (DNA): TGTGCCAGCTCACCAGGGGAGAACACTGAAGCTTTCTTT. The entire variable domain, with the rest obtained from reference TRBV18 and TRBJ1-1, is as follows: NAGVMQNPRHLVRRRGQEARLRCSPMKGHSHVYWYRQLPEEGLKFMVYLQKENIIDESGMPKERFSAEFPKEGPSILRIQQVVRGDSAAYFCASSPGENTEAFFGQGTRLTVV.